One and the same sample provided the 4 T cell receptor beta chains below, sequenced in a study of identical twins. TCRdb reprocessed the 5' RACE reads with MiXCR, giving one entry per CDR3 protein. This sample yields about 570,000 distinct CDR3 sequences, of which 9% to 10% are seen a single time; approximately 3% belongs to the top ten. These same records also appear under a second study, on yellow fever vaccine responses in identical twins.

The sample consisted of PBMCs. These receptors were collected from a woman aged 18 to 35 in good health.

This clonotype came up many times. The chain employs TRBV7-9 and TRBJ2-3; D ambiguous. Germline loops: CDR1 SEHNR, CDR2 FQNEAQ (reference sequence). Between the trimmed V and J ends, which lost 11 bases and 2 bases, there was a span of 14 bases. The CDR3 has 13 amino acids. The CDR3 loop is CAAVGLPTDTQYF. DNA for the CDR3: TGTGCCGCAGTCGGGCTACCCACAGATACGCAGTATTTT. The whole variable domain, remainder taken from reference TRBV7-9 and TRBJ2-3, is DTGVSQNPRHKITKRGQNVTFRCDPISEHNRLYWYRQTLGQGPEFLTYFQNEAQLEKSRLLSDRFSAERPKGSFSTLEIQRTEQGDSAMYLCAAVGLPTDTQYFGPGTRLTVL.

The V and J genes are TRBV24-1 and TRBJ2-1; 9 nucleotides agree with TRBD2. Unmatched junction bases numbered 5, after V lost 1 base and J lost 8 bases. Germline V gives CDR1 KGHDR, CDR2 SFDVKD. The CDR3 sequence is 15 residues long. For the CDR3, the DNA is TGTGCCACCAGTGATTTCGGCGGGGGGGCCGATGAGCAGTTCTTC. This gives the protein CATSDFGGGADEQFF.

Points on this clonotype: A read error may be the cause here, since a much bigger clone is one base away. This chain uses TRBV12-3 or TRBV12-4 with TRBJ2-3, with 9 bases that match TRBD1. There are 14 residues in the CDR3. This CDR3 is CASRHRGRPDTKYF. DNA of the CDR3: TGTGCCAGCAGGCACAGGGGGCGGCCAGATACGAAGTATTTT.

This clonotype was counted ten times or more. The chain carries TRBV12-3 or TRBV12-4 and TRBJ1-5, with no clear D. The CDR3 is made up of 11 amino acids. V shed 8 bases and J shed 5 bases, with 7 bases lying between them. DNA of the CDR3: TGTGCCAGCGGCCCTTATCAGCCCCAGCATTTT. Protein sequence: CASGPYQPQHF.